Listed here are 23 T cell receptor beta chains from one sample, sequenced in a study of CD4 T cells in relation to SARS-CoV-2 and coronaviruses. Their antigen targets remain unknown. Assay: immunoSEQ multiplex PCR; the TCRdb copy retains only in-frame clones and omits some. The data show about 30,000 clones, about 76% seen once. Material: memory CD4+ T cells from PBMCs, cultured in vitro. The origin of the receptors is an adult with COVID-19.

The gene calls are TRBV3-1 (or the pseudogene TRBV3-2) and TRBJ2-7; a possible D gene is TRBD2 (5 bases). V was cut by 6 bases and J by 6 bases, with 18 bases left in between. The CDR3 length is 14 residues. Germline CDR1 is LGHDT and CDR2 is YNNKEL (reference sequence). CDR3 loop: CASRSLASSSEQYF. The CDR3 region has the DNA TGTGCCAGCAGGAGCCTAGCCTCGAGCTCCGAGCAGTACTTC.

The gene calls are TRBV19 and TRBJ1-5; D not certain. Germline CDR1 is LNHDA and CDR2 is SQIVND (reference sequence). Trimming removed 7 bases at V and 0 bases at J, with 7 bases between. The CDR3 extends over 13 amino acids. The CDR3 DNA is TGTGCCAGTAAGGGAGTTAGCAATCAGCCCCAGCATTTT. Amino acid sequence: CASKGVSNQPQHF.

This clone turned up a few times. J is TRBJ1-6 and V is TRBV27, with D unresolved. The CDR3 is 15 amino acids. V was shortened by 1 base and J by 0 bases, with 4 bases between the two germline ends. Germline V gene sequence: CDR1 MNHEY, CDR2 SMNVEV (reference sequence). CDR3 nucleotide sequence: TGTGCCAGCAGTTTATGGAGCTCCTATAATTCACCCCTCCACTTT. Its protein is CASSLWSSYNSPLHF.

This clone appeared a single time. The chain employs TRBV20-1 and TRBJ1-2; D might be TRBD1 (5 bases). CDR3 length: 16 amino acids. Trimming cost V 3 bases and J 3 bases, with 20 bases left between them. Germline values: CDR1 DFQATT, CDR2 SNEGSKA (reference sequence). CDR3 DNA: TGCAGTGCTAGTTTGCTCGCCGCCGGGACGGACTATGGCTACACCTTC. Its protein is CSASLLAAGTDYGYTF.

The rearrangement joins TRBV5-6 to TRBJ2-1, with 8 bases identical to TRBD2. Unmatched junction bases numbered 17, after V lost 2 bases and J lost 10 bases. The CDR3 runs to 17 residues. CDR1 is SGHDT, CDR2 YYEEEE, per germline. Here the CDR3 DNA reads TGTGCCAGCAGCTTCGGTTACTACGGGAGGGGACCAAGAGAGCAGTTCTTC. As protein: CASSFGYYGRGPREQFF. Using reference TRBV5-6 and TRBJ2-1 for the parts outside the CDR3, the full variable domain is DAGVTQSPTHLIKTRGQQVTLRCSPKSGHDTVSWYQQALGQGPQFIFQYYEEEERQRGNFPDRFSGHQFPNYSSELNVNALLLGDSALYLCASSFGYYGRGPREQFFGPGTRLTVL.

The chain joins TRBV12-3 or TRBV12-4 to TRBJ1-2; the D is unclear. Between the trimmed V and J ends, which lost 3 bases and 4 bases, there was a span of 3 bases. The CDR3 runs to 11 residues. CDR3 in amino acids: CASSLGYGYTF. In DNA form, the CDR3 reads TGTGCCAGCAGTTTGGGCTATGGCTACACCTTC.

DNA of the CDR3: TGTGCCAGCACCGGACGCTACAATGAGCAGTTCTTC. Protein: CASTGRYNEQFF. The chain uses TRBV12-3 or TRBV12-4 and TRBJ2-1; D unresolved. The CDR3 sequence is 12 residues long. Trimming took off 7 bases at V and 3 bases at J, with 7 bases between the two ends.

This chain joins TRBV27 and TRBJ1-5; 7 positions agree with TRBD1. With V trimmed by 7 bases and J by 1 base, 1 base remained unmatched. The CDR3 covers 13 residues. Per germline, CDR1 MNHEY and CDR2 SMNVEV (reference sequence). The CDR3 region is CASTTGSNQPQHF. For the CDR3, the DNA is TGTGCCAGCACGACAGGGAGCAATCAGCCCCAGCATTTT.

The genes are TRBV2 and TRBJ1-5, with 7 bases identical to TRBD1. The germline CDR1 and CDR2 sequences are SNHLY and FYNNEI. The length of the CDR3 is 14 residues. V dropped 3 bases and J dropped 7; count of bases not matched to a gene: 6. Here the CDR3 reads CASSETGIGQPQHF. The CDR3 nucleotides are TGTGCCAGCAGTGAGACAGGGATCGGACAGCCCCAGCATTTT.

This chain links TRBV5-1 with TRBJ1-6; the D is unclear. The CDR3 totals 13 residues. From germline, CDR1 is SGHRS and CDR2 YFSETQ. V was pared by 7 bases and J by 7 bases, with 12 bases between. CDR3 in amino acids: CASSAIPNSPLHF. Here the CDR3 DNA reads TGCGCCAGCTCTGCCATCCCAAATTCACCCCTCCACTTT.

The chain uses TRBV2 and TRBJ2-3; 8 bases align to TRBD1. Germline V gene sequence: CDR1 SNHLY, CDR2 FYNNEI. The trim removed 6 bases at V and 3 bases at J, leaving 2 bases unmatched. The CDR3 runs 13 residues. The CDR3, as DNA: TGTGCCAGCAGACAGGGGGGTACAGATACGCAGTATTTT. It specifies CASRQGGTDTQYF.

This clone was seen once. This rearrangement joins TRBV18 to TRBJ2-2; TRBD1 or TRBD2 may be the D gene (5 bases each). Trimming removed 0 bases from V and 0 bases from J, with 11 bases in between. The CDR3 contains 17 residues. Germline V lookup: CDR1 KGHSH, CDR2 LQKENI. DNA for the CDR3: TGTGCCAGCTCACCACCATCACGGGGCCCGAACACCGGGGAGCTGTTTTTT. Translated: CASSPPSRGPNTGELFF.

This clone has just a few counts. This chain connects TRBV19 to TRBJ1-1; no reliable D call. The CDR3 is 13 amino acids. V was trimmed by 6 bases and J by 0 bases, leaving 8 bases between them. CDR1 and CDR2 from the germline V gene are LNHDA and SQIVND (reference sequence). In DNA, the CDR3 is TGTGCCAGTAGCGGGCGGTTGAACACTGAAGCTTTCTTT. Translated: CASSGRLNTEAFF.

CDR3 coding DNA: TGTGCCAGCAGTATACAGGGCGGGTGGGGGATCGAGTTCTTC. The encoded protein is CASSIQGGWGIEFF. The chain has TRBV28 and TRBJ2-1, with D maybe TRBD1 (6 bases). Germline V gene data show CDR1 as MDHEN and CDR2 as SYDVKM. This CDR3 comprises 14 residues. The V end lost 5 bases, the J end lost 14 bases, and 22 bases lay between the germline ends.

The chain couples TRBV19 to TRBJ2-2, with D possibly matching TRBD2 (5 bases). Germline-derived CDR1 and CDR2 are LNHDA and SQIVND (reference sequence). V was clipped by 6 bases and J by 2 bases, with 31 bases between them. CDR3 length: 21 residues. The CDR3 sequence: CASRLGITQTATFFNTGELFF. The DNA of the CDR3 is TGTGCCAGTAGACTAGGGATCACCCAGACGGCCACCTTCTTTAACACCGGGGAGCTGTTTTTT.

The chain links TRBV15 to TRBJ1-5; D perhaps matches TRBD1 (5 bases). The length of the CDR3 is 18 residues. With 0 bases removed from V and 1 base from J, the gap between germline ends came to 16 bases. Germline V gives CDR1 LNHNV, CDR2 YYDKDF (reference sequence). CDR3 loop: CATSRDLIRVGSNQPQHF. Written as DNA, the CDR3 is TGTGCCACCAGCAGAGATCTTATCAGGGTAGGCAGCAATCAGCCCCAGCATTTT.

This sequence joins TRBV6-4 and TRBJ2-2; 7 bases match TRBD1. Per germline, CDR1 MRHNA and CDR2 SNTAGT. CDR3 length: 17 residues. V dropped 3 bases and J dropped 2; count of bases not matched to a gene: 9. CDR3 residues: CASSERVGTVNTGELFF. The CDR3 DNA reads as TGTGCCAGCAGTGAAAGAGTCGGGACAGTAAACACCGGGGAGCTGTTTTTT.

V gene TRBV5-4 combines with J gene TRBJ2-5; 8 bases line up with TRBD2. This CDR3 contains 16 residues. J was trimmed by 5 bases and V by 3 bases; bases with no gene match: 12. Germline values: CDR1 SGHNT, CDR2 YYREEE (reference sequence). In DNA form, the CDR3 reads TGTGCCAGCAGCTGGGGACTAGGGGGAGCTTCCGAGACCCAGTACTTC. It specifies CASSWGLGGASETQYF.

The chain uses TRBV6-1 and TRBJ2-5; D not resolved. Germline CDR1 MNHNS, CDR2 SASEGT. Trimming left V 3 bases short and J 4 bases short, with 9 bases between. This CDR3 has 13 residues. The DNA for the CDR3 is TGTGCCAGCAGTGACACAGAGCGAGAGACCCAGTACTTC. Translated, it gives CASSDTERETQYF.

The chain uses TRBV5-5 and TRBJ2-2; D gene unclear. This CDR3 is 16 amino acids long. Deletions cut 4 bases from V and 5 bases from J, with 18 bases between. CDR1 and CDR2 (germline): SGHKS, YYEKEE (reference sequence). CDR3 nucleotides: TGTGCCAGCAGCCGAGTGGCAGGCTCCAATACCGGGGAGCTGTTTTTT. Translated: CASSRVAGSNTGELFF.

This rearrangement joins TRBV5-4 to TRBJ2-2; a possible D gene is TRBD1 (6 bases). Germline lookup yields CDR1 SGHNT and CDR2 YYREEE (reference sequence). The CDR3 covers 16 residues. Trimming stripped 4 bases from V and 3 bases from J, with 16 bases between. Written as DNA, the CDR3 is TGTGCCAGCAGCGGTGGTCTCAGGGGCGACACCGGGGAGCTGTTTTTT. It encodes CASSGGLRGDTGELFF.

This clone has just a few counts. V usage is TRBV5-8 and J usage is TRBJ2-2; D call uncertain. The CDR3 covers 14 residues. V lost 4 bases and J 7 bases, leaving 14 bases between the germline ends. Germline V CDR1 and CDR2: SGHTS, YDEGEE. CDR3 region: CASSHSWADGELFF. CDR3 coding DNA: TGTGCCAGCAGCCATTCTTGGGCAGACGGGGAGCTGTTTTTT.

This chain links TRBV19 with TRBJ2-5; TRBD1 or TRBD2 may be the D gene (6 bases each). In germline, CDR1 is LNHDA, CDR2 SQIVND (reference sequence). The CDR3 covers 13 residues. Trimming stripped 1 base from V and 4 bases from J, with 7 bases between. CDR3 in amino acids: CASSIGGAETQYF. For the CDR3, the DNA is TGTGCCAGTAGTATAGGGGGGGCAGAGACCCAGTACTTC.